These T cell receptor beta chains were read from a single sample in a study of PD-L1 blockade in urothelial cancer. The method was immunoSEQ multiplex PCR; TCRdb's version includes in-frame clones alone and lacks a portion of them. This table has about 110,000 clones, approximately 89% appearing once. The source material was PBMCs, sampled around atezolizumab (anti-PD-L1) treatment. All receptors derive from a man between 60 and 70 years old with urothelial cancer. Both conserved end residues are part of each CDR3. The D gene is left open where the match is weak. Some rows mark clone size as missing; the rest say once, few, many or name a class of expanded clone.

clone_size	v_call	j_call	d_call	cdr3_aa	cdr3_nt
NA	TRBV19	TRBJ2-2	NA	CASSTGGNTGELFF	TGTGCCAGTAGTACCGGGGGGAACACCGGGGAGCTGTTTTTT
NA	TRBV20-1	TRBJ1-2	NA	CSASETGGYTF	TGCAGTGCTTCCGAGACAGGCGGCTACACCTTC
NA	TRBV5-1	TRBJ2-7	NA	CASSVGAGVGEQYF	TGCGCCAGCAGCGTGGGGGCCGGGGTCGGCGAGCAGTACTTC
NA	TRBV28	TRBJ2-4	TRBD1	CASSYGTALAKNIQYF	TGTGCCAGCAGTTACGGGACAGCCTTAGCCAAAAACATTCAGTACTTC
NA	TRBV18	TRBJ2-2	TRBD1	CATGIRGPNTGELFF	TGTGCCACCGGAATCAGGGGGCCAAACACCGGGGAGCTGTTTTTT
NA	TRBV4-2	TRBJ1-4	NA	CASSQLGTLVRKLFF	TGTGCCAGCAGCCAATTGGGGACATTGGTGAGAAAACTGTTTTTT
once	TRBV5-1	TRBJ2-5	NA	CASSPTGERETQYF	TGCGCCAGCAGCCCCACGGGGGAACGAGAGACCCAGTACTTC
NA	TRBV7-3	TRBJ2-5	TRBD2	CASSLIAGVQETQYF	TGTGCCAGCAGCCTCATAGCGGGGGTCCAAGAGACCCAGTACTTC
NA	TRBV9	TRBJ2-5	NA	CASSLASAQTQETQYF	TGTGCCAGCAGCCTCGCGAGTGCGCAAACCCAAGAGACCCAGTACTTC
NA	TRBV4-2	TRBJ1-4	TRBD1	CASSQAQGQGNGEKLFF	TGTGCCAGCAGCCAAGCTCAAGGACAGGGCAATGGTGAAAAACTGTTTTTT
NA	TRBV19	TRBJ2-6	NA	CASSILGSGANVLTF	TGTGCCAGTAGTATCCTCGGTTCTGGGGCCAACGTCCTGACTTTC
NA	TRBV6-1	TRBJ2-7	TRBD1	CASSEGPPGQYEQYF	TGTGCCAGCAGTGAGGGGCCCCCGGGACAGTACGAGCAGTACTTC
NA	TRBV9	TRBJ2-2	NA	CASSVGQNIGELFF	TGTGCCAGCAGCGTAGGACAAAACATCGGGGAGCTGTTTTTT
NA	TRBV11-2	TRBJ2-7	NA	CASSLELELREQYF	TGTGCCAGCAGCTTAGAGCTGGAGCTACGAGAGCAGTACTTC
NA	TRBV6-5	TRBJ2-6	NA	CASSPQRSGANVLTF	TGTGCCAGCAGTCCTCAGCGCTCTGGGGCCAACGTCCTGACTTTC
once	TRBV18	TRBJ2-1	NA	CASSPGGSHEQFF	TGTGCCAGCTCACCAGGCGGCAGCCATGAGCAGTTCTTC
NA	TRBV6-1	TRBJ1-1	NA	CASSVGGGYTEAFF	TGTGCCAGCAGTGTAGGGGGAGGGTACACTGAAGCTTTCTTT
few	TRBV4-3	TRBJ1-4	NA	CASSQDLSGGNEKLFF	TGCGCCAGCAGCCAAGATTTATCGGGGGGCAATGAAAAACTGTTTTTT
NA	TRBV30	TRBJ2-5	NA	CAWRTNLARETQYF	TGTGCCTGGAGAACAAATCTAGCGCGCGAGACCCAGTACTTC
NA	TRBV7-9	TRBJ2-2	NA	CASRQDSSNTGELFF	TGTGCCAGCAGACAGGACAGCTCGAACACCGGGGAGCTGTTTTTT
once	TRBV7-6	TRBJ2-5	NA	CASSPAIQETQYF	TGTGCCAGCAGCCCTGCGATCCAAGAGACCCAGTACTTC
NA	TRBV5-4	TRBJ1-2	TRBD1	CASSFGGQDNYGYTF	TGTGCCAGCAGCTTTGGGGGACAGGATAACTATGGCTACACCTTC
NA	TRBV12-2	TRBJ2-7	NA	CASRLNRTGVYEQYF	TGTGCAAGTCGCCTAAATCGGACAGGAGTCTACGAGCAGTACTTC
NA	TRBV7-6	TRBJ2-2	TRBD2	CASSSTSGGGHTGELFF	TGTGCCAGCAGCTCGACTAGCGGGGGGGGGCACACCGGGGAGCTGTTTTTT
NA	TRBV7-2	TRBJ2-5	TRBD2	CASSLEASGGKTQYF	TGTGCCAGCAGCTTAGAGGCTAGCGGGGGCAAGACCCAGTACTTC
NA	TRBV4-3	TRBJ1-3	TRBD1	CASSQGYRGLGNTIYF	TGCGCCAGCAGCCAAGGGTACAGGGGGCTAGGAAACACCATATATTTT
NA	TRBV5-1	TRBJ1-1	NA	CASSLGGSNTEAFF	TGCGCCAGCAGCCTGGGAGGGTCGAACACTGAAGCTTTCTTT
NA	TRBV5-1	TRBJ1-4	TRBD1	CASSGTGDTNEKLFF	TGCGCCAGCAGCGGGACAGGGGATACTAATGAAAAACTGTTTTTT
NA	TRBV18	TRBJ2-5	TRBD1	CASSPGPGQKETQYF	TGTGCCAGCTCACCAGGCCCGGGACAGAAAGAGACCCAGTACTTC
NA	TRBV19	TRBJ2-2	NA	CASSIGQNTGELFF	TGTGCCAGTAGTATAGGGCAGAACACCGGGGAGCTGTTTTTT
NA	TRBV4-2	TRBJ2-7	NA	CASSQEESSYEQYF	TGTGCCAGCAGCCAAGAAGAGAGCTCCTACGAGCAGTACTTC
NA	TRBV19	TRBJ1-5	TRBD1	CASSRGQGGSKVNQPQHF	TGTGCCAGTAGTAGGGGACAGGGGGGAAGTAAAGTGAATCAGCCCCAGCATTTT
NA	TRBV5-1	TRBJ1-2	NA	CASTPTAGGYGYTF	TGCGCCAGCACCCCCACTGCGGGGGGCTATGGCTACACCTTC
NA	TRBV30	TRBJ2-4	NA	CAWSQSGANIQYF	TGTGCCTGGAGTCAATCAGGGGCCAACATTCAGTACTTC
NA	TRBV5-6	TRBJ2-7	NA	CASSFGLLRTYEQYF	TGTGCCAGCAGCTTCGGACTTCTAAGAACCTACGAGCAGTACTTC
NA	TRBV4-1	TRBJ1-4	TRBD1	CASSRQMDRANEKLFF	TGCGCCAGCAGCCGTCAGATGGACAGGGCGAATGAAAAACTGTTTTTT
NA	TRBV29-1	TRBJ1-3	NA	CSVESGGNTIYF	TGCAGCGTTGAATCAGGCGGAAACACCATATATTTT
NA	TRBV5-1	TRBJ2-5	TRBD1	CASSLIQGAEETQYF	TGCGCCAGCAGCCTAATCCAGGGGGCCGAAGAGACCCAGTACTTC
once	TRBV30	TRBJ1-5	NA	CAWSHGGGSQPQHF	TGTGCCTGGTCTCACGGGGGGGGAAGTCAGCCCCAGCATTTT
NA	TRBV4-3	TRBJ2-2	TRBD1	CASSQDRGRTGELFF	TGCGCCAGCAGCCAGGACAGGGGACGTACCGGGGAGCTGTTTTTT
NA	TRBV4-1	TRBJ1-2	TRBD1	CASSRTVTGTGAGYGYTF	TGCGCCAGCAGCCGAACTGTCACCGGGACAGGGGCCGGCTATGGCTACACCTTC
NA	TRBV6-1	TRBJ2-3	NA	CASLESSTDTQYF	TGTGCCAGCCTCGAGAGTAGCACAGATACGCAGTATTTT
NA	TRBV6-5	TRBJ2-1	TRBD2	CASRLGLAENEQFF	TGTGCCAGCAGGCTCGGACTAGCCGAGAATGAGCAGTTCTTC
NA	TRBV28	TRBJ2-1	TRBD2	CASSPKAGSTLINEQFF	TGTGCCAGCAGTCCCAAAGCGGGGTCGACTCTAATCAATGAGCAGTTCTTC
NA	TRBV5-4	TRBJ2-7	NA	CASSLAGGGARYEQYF	TGTGCCAGCAGCTTGGCCGGAGGGGGCGCCCGCTACGAGCAGTACTTC
NA	TRBV28	TRBJ2-6	TRBD2	CASSSWTSGSSGANVLTF	TGTGCCAGCAGTTCCTGGACTAGCGGGAGCTCTGGGGCCAACGTCCTGACTTTC
once	TRBV19	TRBJ2-7	NA	CASSILGGQGYEQYF	TGTGCCAGTAGTATACTCGGGGGGCAGGGGTACGAGCAGTACTTC
NA	TRBV4-2	TRBJ1-1	NA	CASSHGGTGDTEAFF	TGTGCCAGCAGCCACGGGGGGACCGGGGACACTGAAGCTTTCTTT
NA	TRBV5-1	TRBJ2-1	TRBD2	CASSLLAGDSNEQFF	TGCGCCAGCAGCCTACTAGCGGGAGACAGCAATGAGCAGTTCTTC
NA	TRBV14	TRBJ2-5	NA	CASSQDRLTEETQYF	TGTGCCAGCAGCCAAGATAGGCTTACAGAGGAGACCCAGTACTTC
NA	TRBV30	TRBJ1-4	NA	CAWSPAAGEKLFF	TGTGCCTGGAGTCCAGCCGCGGGAGAAAAACTGTTTTTT
once	TRBV7-7	TRBJ2-7	TRBD1	CASSQGQEGKQYF	TGTGCTAGCAGCCAGGGACAGGAGGGAAAGCAGTACTTC
NA	TRBV20-1	TRBJ2-7	TRBD2	CSPGLDYEQYF	TGCAGTCCTGGACTAGATTACGAGCAGTACTTC
NA	TRBV10-3	TRBJ2-1	TRBD2	CAIRLTSAVDEQFF	TGTGCCATCAGATTGACTAGCGCTGTAGATGAGCAGTTCTTC